A single sample is the source of the 22 T cell receptor beta chains below, sequenced in a study of blood T cell repertoires in COVID-19. Sequencing was performed with immunoSEQ multiplex PCR; in TCRdb, only in-frame clones are kept and a portion is missing. The sample consists of 350,000 to 450,000 clones, over 75% of them appearing once. The sample was PBMCs or T cells enriched from blood (not recorded which). Receptors were obtained from a man aged 30 to 45 who had recovered from COVID-19.

The gene calls are TRBV11-2 and TRBJ2-1, with 8 bases identical to TRBD1. The CDR3 is 17 residues long. Germline loops: CDR1 SGHAT, CDR2 FQNNGV. After removal of 4 bases from V and 8 bases from J, the junction contained 16 bases not matched to a gene. As DNA, the CDR3 is TGTGCCAGCAGCTGGGGGCAGGACAGGGTGGGATGGGATGAGCAGTTCTTC. It is translated as CASSWGQDRVGWDEQFF.

The V and J genes are TRBV5-1 and TRBJ1-1; 7 nucleotides line up with TRBD1. V lost 4 bases, J lost 7 bases, and 7 bases stayed unmatched. In germline, CDR1 is SGHRS, CDR2 YFSETQ. This CDR3 has 13 amino acids. The CDR3 sequence is CASSMTGLSEAFF. The CDR3 nucleotides read TGCGCCAGCAGCATGACAGGGCTTAGTGAAGCTTTCTTT.

The V call is TRBV30, the J call TRBJ2-1, with 10 bases that match TRBD2. The CDR3 has 14 residues. Germline V lookup: CDR1 GTSNPN, CDR2 SVGIG (reference sequence). The V segment lost 3 bases and the J segment 10 bases; nucleotides outside the gene matches: 9. CDR3 protein: CAWRAFLAGVEQFF. The CDR3 bases are TGTGCCTGGAGGGCATTCCTAGCGGGAGTCGAGCAGTTCTTC.

The DNA for the CDR3 is TGCAGTGCTAGTGCGTGGCTCAATGAGCAGTTCTTC. Translated: CSASAWLNEQFF. The V gene is TRBV20-1, the J gene TRBJ2-1, with D hard to call. This CDR3 has 12 residues. V was cut by 3 bases and J by 6 bases, with 9 bases left in between. The germline gives CDR1 DFQATT, CDR2 SNEGSKA (reference sequence).

The chain combines TRBV10-2 with TRBJ2-5; 12 nucleotides match TRBD1. V was pared by 5 bases and J by 5 bases, with 6 bases of the junction left unmatched. This CDR3 has 15 residues. Germline assignment: CDR1 WSHSY and CDR2 SAAADI. The CDR3 nucleotides are TGCGCCAGCAGTTCTGGGACAGGGGGCTCGGAGACCCAGTACTTC. Protein sequence: CASSSGTGGSETQYF.

This clone has only one observation. This chain connects TRBV19 to TRBJ2-2; D is unresolved. CDR3 length: 15 residues. Germline V gene data show CDR1 as LNHDA and CDR2 as SQIVND (reference sequence). V gave up 3 bases and J gave up 1 base, with 9 bases separating them. The chain's CDR3 is CASSITAQNTGELFF. CDR3 bases: TGTGCCAGTAGTATCACTGCTCAGAACACCGGGGAGCTGTTTTTT.

The rearrangement links TRBV5-1 to TRBJ2-1; TRBD2 agrees at 11 bases. With 5 bases clipped from V and 0 bases from J, the junction kept 1 base outside the gene matches. CDR1 is SGHRS and CDR2 is YFSETQ in the germline V gene. The CDR3 covers 15 residues. The CDR3 nucleotides read TGCGCCAGCAGGGGACTAGCGGACTCCTACAATGAGCAGTTCTTC. Its translation: CASRGLADSYNEQFF.

This chain joins TRBV9 and TRBJ2-1; TRBD2 matches 8 bases. The ends lost 4 bases at V and 9 bases at J; junction bases unmatched: 12. This CDR3 has 15 residues. Per the germline V gene, CDR1 is SGDLS and CDR2 is YYNGEE. CDR3 DNA sequence: TGTGCCAGCAGCTCCCGTCCCGGGACTAGTGCTGAGCAGTTCTTC. Translated: CASSSRPGTSAEQFF.

This clone appeared once. This rearrangement joins TRBV11-2 to TRBJ1-1; 7 bases match TRBD1. CDR3 length: 15 residues. Germline CDR1 reads SGHAT; CDR2 reads FQNNGV. V shed 5 bases and J 1 base; nucleotides not matched to a gene: 7. CDR3 protein: CASSPQGQRNTEAFF. CDR3 nucleotides: TGTGCCAGCAGCCCACAGGGACAGAGGAACACTGAAGCTTTCTTT.

The chain has TRBV19 and TRBJ2-7; 7 bases map to TRBD1. The CDR3 runs 13 residues. Per germline, CDR1 LNHDA and CDR2 SQIVND (reference sequence). The V segment lost 3 bases and the J segment 6 bases; nucleotides outside the gene matches: 5. The CDR3 sequence is CASSIAPGGEQYF. CDR3 sequence (DNA): TGTGCCAGTAGTATCGCTCCAGGGGGCGAGCAGTACTTC.

The chain uses TRBV10-1 and TRBJ2-1, with a possible D match to TRBD1 (5 bases). Trimming pared 7 bases from V and 8 bases from J, leaving 18 bases between. The length of the CDR3 is 14 residues. CDR1 is WNHNN and CDR2 is SYGVQD in the germline V gene (reference sequence). The CDR3 DNA sequence: TGCGCCAGCATCTCCTCCCCAGGGCGCGATGAGCAGTTCTTC. It encodes CASISSPGRDEQFF.

The CDR3 here is CAISTGANTEAFF. Here the CDR3 DNA reads TGTGCCATCAGCACAGGGGCGAACACTGAAGCTTTCTTT. V is TRBV10-3 and J is TRBJ1-1; TRBD1 aligns across 7 bases. V shed 6 bases and J 1 base; nucleotides not matched to a gene: 2. Germline V gene lookup returns CDR1 ENHRY and CDR2 SYGVKD. The CDR3 totals 13 residues.

The rearrangement uses TRBV5-1 and TRBJ2-3; 9 nucleotides line up with TRBD1. CDR1 is SGHRS, CDR2 YFSETQ, per germline. This CDR3 contains 16 residues. Trimming took 2 bases from V and 0 from J; bases not matched to a gene: 4. The DNA of the CDR3 is TGCGCCAGCAGCTTAAGGGGACAGGGAAGCACAGATACGCAGTATTTT. Its protein product is CASSLRGQGSTDTQYF.

There are a few counts of this clone. J is TRBJ2-7 and V is TRBV19; tentative D call: TRBD1 (5 bases). Germline assignment: CDR1 LNHDA and CDR2 SQIVND (reference sequence). The CDR3 covers 13 residues. The V and J ends lost 3 bases and 2 bases respectively, with 8 bases between them. The CDR3 protein is CASSMRQTYEQYF. For the CDR3, the DNA is TGTGCCAGTAGTATGAGACAGACCTACGAGCAGTACTTC.

This clone was observed a single time. Distinct nucleotide sequences in the sample also encode this CDR3. The chain is built from TRBV5-4 and TRBJ2-5; D gene uncertain. V was pared by 1 base and J by 2 bases, with 6 bases between. Germline assignment: CDR1 SGHNT and CDR2 YYREEE (reference sequence). The CDR3 consists of 13 residues. The DNA of the CDR3 is TGTGCCAGCAGCTTGCCCTCTCAAGAGACCCAGTACTTC. Its protein product is CASSLPSQETQYF.

V usage is TRBV12-3 or TRBV12-4 and J usage is TRBJ2-6, with D hard to call. V was trimmed by 7 bases and J by 4 bases, leaving 8 bases between them. This CDR3 comprises 13 residues. The CDR3 nucleotides are TGTGCCAGCACCAGATCCGGGGCCAACGTCCTGACTTTC. It codes for CASTRSGANVLTF.

This chain joins TRBV24-1 and TRBJ1-1; 8 bases fit TRBD1. The CDR3 is 13 residues long. J lost 1 base, V lost 9 bases, and 3 bases had no gene match. Germline CDR1 is KGHDR and CDR2 is SFDVKD. The CDR3 sequence: CATRQGWNTEAFF. The CDR3 DNA follows: TGTGCCACCCGACAGGGGTGGAACACTGAAGCTTTCTTT.

The chain recombines TRBV3-1 (or the pseudogene TRBV3-2) with TRBJ1-1; 9 bases match TRBD1. The germline V gene encodes CDR1 LGHDT and CDR2 YNNKEL (reference sequence). CDR3 length equals 12 residues. Trimming at V came to 3 bases and at J to 7 bases, leaving 0 bases not matched to a gene. The CDR3 region is CASSQGQGEAFF. CDR3 sequence (DNA): TGTGCCAGCAGCCAGGGACAGGGTGAAGCTTTCTTT.

The chain links TRBV24-1 to TRBJ1-2, with 12 bases that match TRBD1. This CDR3 has 18 amino acids. Trimming cost V 3 bases and J 7 bases; bases outside gene matches: 14. The germline CDR1 and CDR2 sequences are KGHDR and SFDVKD. The chain's CDR3 is CATSDLPGTGGVWGGYTF. The CDR3 bases are TGTGCCACCAGTGATCTACCGGGGACAGGGGGCGTCTGGGGTGGCTACACCTTC.

J is TRBJ1-1 and V is TRBV28; no reliable D call. Germline assignment: CDR1 MDHEN and CDR2 SYDVKM. The CDR3 is 14 amino acids. The V and J ends lost 4 bases and 6 bases respectively, with 15 bases between them. This chain's CDR3 is CASSSTQDLAEAFF. CDR3 bases: TGTGCCAGCAGTTCCACCCAGGACTTGGCTGAAGCTTTCTTT.

This chain connects TRBV7-6 to TRBJ2-5; D is possibly TRBD1 (6 bases). In germline, CDR1 is SGHVS, CDR2 FNYEAQ. Trimming removed 8 bases at V and 5 bases at J, with 36 bases between. There are 20 residues in the CDR3. CDR3: CASSPLTQRHRDPLKETQYF. The CDR3 DNA reads TGTGCCAGCTCTCCCCTTACCCAAAGGCACAGGGACCCCCTCAAGGAGACCCAGTACTTC.

V is TRBV4-1 and J is TRBJ2-7, with a tentative D call TRBD1 (6 bases). Between the trimmed V and J ends, which lost 1 base and 1 base, there was a span of 14 bases. The V gene's germline CDR1 is MGHRA and CDR2 YSYEKL. This CDR3 is built from 16 residues. The CDR3 is CASSQAPGQPSYEQYF. DNA of the CDR3: TGCGCCAGCAGCCAAGCCCCAGGACAGCCATCCTACGAGCAGTACTTC.